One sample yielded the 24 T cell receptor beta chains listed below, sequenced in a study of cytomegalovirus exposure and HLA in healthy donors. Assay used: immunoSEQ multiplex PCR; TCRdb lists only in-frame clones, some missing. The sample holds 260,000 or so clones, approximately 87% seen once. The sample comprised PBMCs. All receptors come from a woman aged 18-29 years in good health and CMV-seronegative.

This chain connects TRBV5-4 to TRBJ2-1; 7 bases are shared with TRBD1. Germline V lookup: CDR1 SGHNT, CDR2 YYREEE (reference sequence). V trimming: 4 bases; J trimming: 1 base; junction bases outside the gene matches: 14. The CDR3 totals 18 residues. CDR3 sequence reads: CASSPQSSRTGSYNEQFF. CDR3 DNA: TGTGCCAGCAGCCCACAAAGTAGTCGGACAGGATCCTACAATGAGCAGTTCTTC.

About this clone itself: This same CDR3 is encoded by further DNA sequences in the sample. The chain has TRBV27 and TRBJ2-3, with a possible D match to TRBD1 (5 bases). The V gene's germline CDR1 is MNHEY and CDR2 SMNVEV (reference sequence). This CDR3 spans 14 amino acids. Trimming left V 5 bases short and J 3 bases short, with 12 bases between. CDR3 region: CASSPRESTDTQYF. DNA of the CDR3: TGTGCCAGCAGTCCCAGGGAAAGTACAGATACGCAGTATTTT.

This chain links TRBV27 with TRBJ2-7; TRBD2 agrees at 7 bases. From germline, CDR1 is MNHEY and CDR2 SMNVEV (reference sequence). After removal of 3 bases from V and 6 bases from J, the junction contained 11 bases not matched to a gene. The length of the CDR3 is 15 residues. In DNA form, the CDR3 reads TGTGCCAGCAGTTTGAGGCGGGAGACCCTCTCCGAGCAGTACTTC. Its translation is CASSLRRETLSEQYF.

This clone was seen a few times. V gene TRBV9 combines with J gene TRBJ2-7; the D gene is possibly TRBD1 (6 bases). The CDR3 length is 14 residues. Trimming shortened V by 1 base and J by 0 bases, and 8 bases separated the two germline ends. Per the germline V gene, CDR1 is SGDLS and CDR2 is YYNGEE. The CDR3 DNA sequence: TGTGCCAGCAGCGTACAGGGGAGCTCCTACGAGCAGTACTTC. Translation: CASSVQGSSYEQYF.

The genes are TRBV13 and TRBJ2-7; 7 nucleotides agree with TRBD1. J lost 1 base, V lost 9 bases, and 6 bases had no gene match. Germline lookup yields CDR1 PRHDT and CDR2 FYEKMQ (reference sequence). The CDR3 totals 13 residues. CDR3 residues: CASTGTDSYEQYF. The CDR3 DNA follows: TGTGCCAGTACCGGGACAGATTCCTACGAGCAGTACTTC.

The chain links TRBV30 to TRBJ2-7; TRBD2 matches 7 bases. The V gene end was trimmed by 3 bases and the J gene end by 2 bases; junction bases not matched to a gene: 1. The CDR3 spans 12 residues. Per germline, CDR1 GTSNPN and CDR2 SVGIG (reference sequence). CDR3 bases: TGTGCCTGGAGCGGGGGGACCTACGAGCAGTACTTC. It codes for CAWSGGTYEQYF.

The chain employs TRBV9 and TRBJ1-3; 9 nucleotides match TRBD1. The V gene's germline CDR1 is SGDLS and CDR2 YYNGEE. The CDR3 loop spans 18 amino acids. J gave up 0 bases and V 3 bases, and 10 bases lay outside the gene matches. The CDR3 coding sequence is TGTGCCAGCAGCGATGAGCCGGGACAGGGCGTCTCTGGAAACACCATATATTTT. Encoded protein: CASSDEPGQGVSGNTIYF.

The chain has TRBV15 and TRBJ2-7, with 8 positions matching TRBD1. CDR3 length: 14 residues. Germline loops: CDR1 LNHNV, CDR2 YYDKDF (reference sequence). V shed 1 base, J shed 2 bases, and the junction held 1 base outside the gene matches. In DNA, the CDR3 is TGTGCCACCAGCAGAGCACAGGGGGCCTACGAGCAGTACTTC. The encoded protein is CATSRAQGAYEQYF. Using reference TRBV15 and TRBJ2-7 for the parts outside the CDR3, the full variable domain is DAMVIQNPRYQVTQFGKPVTLSCSQTLNHNVMYWYQQKSSQAPKLLFHYYDKDFNNEADTPDNFQSRRPNTSFCFLDIRSPGLGDTAMYLCATSRAQGAYEQYFGPGTRLTVT.

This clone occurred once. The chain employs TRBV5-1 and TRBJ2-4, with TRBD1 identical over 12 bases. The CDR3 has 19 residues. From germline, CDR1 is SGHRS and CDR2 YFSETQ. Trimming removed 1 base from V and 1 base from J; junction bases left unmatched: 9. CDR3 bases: TGCGCCAGCAGCTTGATTGGGACAGGGGGCTCGTTGGCCAAAAACATTCAGTACTTC. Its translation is CASSLIGTGGSLAKNIQYF.

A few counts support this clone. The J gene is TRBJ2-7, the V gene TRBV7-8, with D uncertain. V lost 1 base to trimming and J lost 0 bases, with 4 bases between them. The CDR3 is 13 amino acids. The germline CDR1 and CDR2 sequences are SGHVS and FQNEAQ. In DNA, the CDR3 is TGTGCCAGCAGCTTAGTCAGCTCCTACGAGCAGTACTTC. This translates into CASSLVSSYEQYF.

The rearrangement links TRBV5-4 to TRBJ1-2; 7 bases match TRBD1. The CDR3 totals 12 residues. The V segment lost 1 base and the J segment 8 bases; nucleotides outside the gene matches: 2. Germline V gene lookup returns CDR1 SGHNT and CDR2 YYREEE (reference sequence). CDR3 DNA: TGTGCCAGCAGCTTGACAGGGGTCGGCTACACCTTC. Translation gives CASSLTGVGYTF.

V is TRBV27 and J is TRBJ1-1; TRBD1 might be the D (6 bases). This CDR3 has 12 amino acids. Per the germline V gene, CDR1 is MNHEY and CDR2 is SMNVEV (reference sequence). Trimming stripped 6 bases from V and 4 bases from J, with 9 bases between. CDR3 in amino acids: CASRAGATEAFF. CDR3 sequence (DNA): TGTGCCAGCAGAGCAGGGGCCACTGAAGCTTTCTTT.

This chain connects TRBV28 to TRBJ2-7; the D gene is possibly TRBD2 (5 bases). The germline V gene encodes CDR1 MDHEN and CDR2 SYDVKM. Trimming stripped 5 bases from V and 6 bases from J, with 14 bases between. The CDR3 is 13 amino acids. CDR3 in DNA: TGTGCCAGCAGTCCCTCGGCTCGGGGCGAGCAGTACTTC. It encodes CASSPSARGEQYF.

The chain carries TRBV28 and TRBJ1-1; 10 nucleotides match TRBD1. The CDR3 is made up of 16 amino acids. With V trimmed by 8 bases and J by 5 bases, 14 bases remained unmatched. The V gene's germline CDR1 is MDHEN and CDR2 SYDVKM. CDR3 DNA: TGTGCCAGCCGGGAAACAGACAGGGGGCGAAGGACTGAAGCTTTCTTT. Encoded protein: CASRETDRGRRTEAFF.

CDR3 DNA: TGTGCCAGCAGTGACGGAGGTATCTACAATGAGCAGTTCTTC. Encoded protein: CASSDGGIYNEQFF. V usage is TRBV27 and J usage is TRBJ2-1; tentative D call: TRBD2 (5 bases). Trimming removed 5 bases from V and 3 bases from J, with 11 bases in between. In germline, CDR1 is MNHEY, CDR2 SMNVEV (reference sequence). This CDR3 region has 14 residues.

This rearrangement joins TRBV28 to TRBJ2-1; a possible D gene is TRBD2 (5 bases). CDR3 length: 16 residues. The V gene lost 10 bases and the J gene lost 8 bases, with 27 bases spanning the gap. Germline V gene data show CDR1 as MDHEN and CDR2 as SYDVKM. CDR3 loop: CATHLASTLMIHEQFF. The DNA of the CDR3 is TGTGCCACCCATCTGGCTAGCACCTTAATGATCCATGAGCAGTTCTTC.

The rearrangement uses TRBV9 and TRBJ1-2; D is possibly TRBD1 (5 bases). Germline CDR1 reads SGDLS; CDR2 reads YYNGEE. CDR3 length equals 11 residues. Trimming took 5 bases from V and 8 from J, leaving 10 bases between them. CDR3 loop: CASSDGAGYTF. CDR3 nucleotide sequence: TGTGCCAGCAGTGATGGGGCGGGCTACACCTTC.

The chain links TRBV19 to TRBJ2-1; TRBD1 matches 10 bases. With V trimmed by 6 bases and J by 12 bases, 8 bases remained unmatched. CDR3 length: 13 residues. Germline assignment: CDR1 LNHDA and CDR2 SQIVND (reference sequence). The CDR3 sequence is CASSRGQGPGQFF. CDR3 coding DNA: TGTGCCAGTAGCCGGGGACAGGGGCCCGGGCAGTTCTTC.

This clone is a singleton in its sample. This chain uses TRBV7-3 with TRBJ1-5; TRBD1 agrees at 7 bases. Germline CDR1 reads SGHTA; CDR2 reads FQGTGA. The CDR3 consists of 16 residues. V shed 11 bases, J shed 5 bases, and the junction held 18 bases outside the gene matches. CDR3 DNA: TGTGCCTTAGCCCGGGACAGAGAGCGCCCCGATCAGCCCCAGCATTTT. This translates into CALARDRERPDQPQHF.

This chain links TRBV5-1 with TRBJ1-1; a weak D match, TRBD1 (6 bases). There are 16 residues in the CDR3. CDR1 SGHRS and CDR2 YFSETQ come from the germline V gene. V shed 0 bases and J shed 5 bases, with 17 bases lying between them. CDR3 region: CASSLEGVGHRTEAFF. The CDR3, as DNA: TGCGCCAGCAGCTTGGAGGGGGTGGGTCATCGGACTGAAGCTTTCTTT.

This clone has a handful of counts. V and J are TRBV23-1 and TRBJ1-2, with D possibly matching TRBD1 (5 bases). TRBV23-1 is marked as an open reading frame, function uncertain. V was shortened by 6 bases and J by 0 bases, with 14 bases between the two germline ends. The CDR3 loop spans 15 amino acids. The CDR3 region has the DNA TGCGCCAGCAGGGGGGGGACGGGCACTAACTATGGCTACACCTTC. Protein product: CASRGGTGTNYGYTF.

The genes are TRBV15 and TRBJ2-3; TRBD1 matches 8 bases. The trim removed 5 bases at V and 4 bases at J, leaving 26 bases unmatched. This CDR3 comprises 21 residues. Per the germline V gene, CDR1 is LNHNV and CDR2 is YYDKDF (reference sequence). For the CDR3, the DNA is TGTGCCACCAGCCCCCCCACGGGGACAGGTTTTAGCTGGCAAGCGCCAGATACGCAGTATTTT. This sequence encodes CATSPPTGTGFSWQAPDTQYF. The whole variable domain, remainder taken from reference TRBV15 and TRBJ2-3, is DAMVIQNPRYQVTQFGKPVTLSCSQTLNHNVMYWYQQKSSQAPKLLFHYYDKDFNNEADTPDNFQSRRPNTSFCFLDIRSPGLGDTAMYLCATSPPTGTGFSWQAPDTQYFGPGTRLTVL.

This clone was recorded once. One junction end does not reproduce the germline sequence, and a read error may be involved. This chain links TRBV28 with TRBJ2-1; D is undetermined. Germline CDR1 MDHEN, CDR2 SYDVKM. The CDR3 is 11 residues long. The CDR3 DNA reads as TGTGCCAGCAGTTTAAACTCCCTGGTGATCTTC. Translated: CASSLNSLVIF.

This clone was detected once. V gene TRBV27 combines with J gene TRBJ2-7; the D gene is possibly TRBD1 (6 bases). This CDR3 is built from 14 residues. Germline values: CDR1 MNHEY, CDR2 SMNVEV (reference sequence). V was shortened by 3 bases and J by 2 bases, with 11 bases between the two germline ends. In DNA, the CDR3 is TGTGCCAGCAGTTTGTATGGGGGCGCCTACGAGCAGTACTTC. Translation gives CASSLYGGAYEQYF.